This T cell receptor beta chain was sequenced for a study of T cell responses to AZD1222 COVID-19 vaccine. The CDR3 has 14 residues. Per germline, CDR1 MNHNS and CDR2 SASEGT. The ends were cut back, 2 bases at V and 4 bases at J, with 11 bases in the middle. About this clone itself: Its antigen is still unknown.

Pooled together were second doses at about 4 or about 12 weeks. The assay was immunoSEQ multiplex PCR, and TCRdb's table has in-frame clones only and misses some. The data contain roughly 60,000 clones, roughly 80% of them singletons. Study findings and constraints: The number of AZD1222 recipients seropositive at baseline was only six.

The chain employs TRBV6-1 and TRBJ1-2; the D is unclear. The source of this sequence is an adult who received the AZD1222 COVID-19 vaccine. Sequenced material: peripheral blood, taken 28 days after the second AZD1222 dose. CDR3 coding DNA: TGTGCCAGCAGTGAAAGGTTGGCGGTCTATGGCTACACCTTC. Translation: CASSERLAVYGYTF.